This passage covers 19 T cell receptor beta chains from one sample sequenced in a study of blood T cell repertoires in COVID-19. Clones were sequenced by immunoSEQ multiplex PCR, and TCRdb holds only the in-frame ones, with some missing. The sample shows over 350,000 clones, approximately 87% of them seen only once. Sequencing used PBMCs or T cells enriched from blood (not recorded which). Receptors were obtained from a woman aged 50 to 60 who had recovered from COVID-19.

The rearrangement links TRBV5-6 to TRBJ2-2; 8 nucleotides line up with TRBD2. Germline V gene data show CDR1 as SGHDT and CDR2 as YYEEEE. After removal of 1 base from V and 3 bases from J, the junction contained 8 bases not matched to a gene. The CDR3 totals 17 residues. The CDR3 sequence: CASSLTSGYSYTGELFF. The CDR3 DNA follows: TGTGCCAGCAGCTTGACTAGCGGATACTCTTACACCGGGGAGCTGTTTTTT.

This chain connects TRBV4-1 to TRBJ1-1, with 7 bases matching TRBD1. CDR3 length: 16 amino acids. From germline, CDR1 is MGHRA and CDR2 YSYEKL. V lost 1 base and J lost 3; bases outside the gene matches: 8. This chain's CDR3 is CASSQVSIGQDTEAFF. The CDR3, as DNA: TGCGCCAGCAGCCAAGTTAGCATAGGACAGGACACTGAAGCTTTCTTT.

The chain employs TRBV6-5 and TRBJ1-1, with D tentatively TRBD1 (6 bases). V was shortened by 7 bases and J by 5 bases, with 14 bases between the two germline ends. Germline V CDR1 and CDR2: MNHEY, SVGAGI. The CDR3 has 13 amino acids. The CDR3 here is CASNRQGSTEAFF. The CDR3 DNA reads TGTGCCAGCAATCGGCAGGGGAGTACTGAAGCTTTCTTT.

The rearrangement uses TRBV6-6 and TRBJ1-1; TRBD1 agrees at 7 bases. Germline assignment: CDR1 MNHNY and CDR2 SVGAGI (reference sequence). The CDR3 is 12 residues long. V was clipped by 2 bases and J by 8 bases; unmatched bases: 2. CDR3 region: CASSYGTDEAFF. CDR3 sequence (DNA): TGTGCCAGCAGTTACGGGACAGACGAAGCTTTCTTT.

This clone was counted a single time. This chain joins TRBV3-1 (or the pseudogene TRBV3-2) and TRBJ1-1; 9 bases match TRBD1. This CDR3 has 14 amino acids. Trimming took 0 bases from V and 7 from J; bases not matched to a gene: 3. Germline V CDR1 and CDR2: LGHDT, YNNKEL (reference sequence). CDR3 sequence (DNA): TGTGCCAGCAGCCAAGATAGGGGACAGGGTGAAGCTTTCTTT. Its protein product is CASSQDRGQGEAFF.

The chain combines TRBV3-1 (or the pseudogene TRBV3-2) with TRBJ2-7; the match to TRBD1 covers 8 bases. The CDR3 length is 17 residues. Germline V gene data show CDR1 as LGHDT and CDR2 as YNNKEL (reference sequence). Trimming at V came to 0 bases and at J to 3 bases, leaving 10 bases not matched to a gene. The CDR3 DNA follows: TGTGCCAGCAGCCAAGACGCCCTTATGGACAGGGTCTACGAGCAGTACTTC. As protein: CASSQDALMDRVYEQYF.

This chain connects TRBV4-1 to TRBJ2-7; TRBD1 agrees at 9 bases. CDR3 length: 16 amino acids. In germline, CDR1 is MGHRA, CDR2 YSYEKL. V dropped 4 bases and J dropped 2; count of bases not matched to a gene: 9. The CDR3 sequence is CASSRETDRGTYEQYF. The CDR3 DNA reads TGCGCCAGCAGCCGAGAAACGGACAGGGGAACCTACGAGCAGTACTTC.

In this sample, this clone turned up a few times. The genes are TRBV19 and TRBJ2-6; tentatively, D is TRBD1 (5 bases). Germline V gene data show CDR1 as LNHDA and CDR2 as SQIVND (reference sequence). With 5 bases removed from V and 0 bases from J, the gap between germline ends came to 8 bases. The CDR3 has 15 amino acids. The CDR3: CASSRTSSGANVLTF. CDR3 bases: TGTGCCAGTAGTCGGACAAGCTCTGGGGCCAACGTCCTGACTTTC.

The V and J genes are TRBV2 and TRBJ1-1; D not resolved. The CDR3 consists of 11 residues. V was cut by 4 bases and J by 7 bases, with 7 bases left in between. The germline gives CDR1 SNHLY, CDR2 FYNNEI. CDR3 in DNA: TGTGCCAGCAGTGTGGTCTATGAAGCTTTCTTT. Protein: CASSVVYEAFF.

The J gene is TRBJ2-3, the V gene TRBV3-1 (or the pseudogene TRBV3-2); TRBD2 matches 11 bases. The germline V gene encodes CDR1 LGHDT and CDR2 YNNKEL (reference sequence). J was trimmed by 6 bases and V by 3 bases; bases with no gene match: 8. This CDR3 is built from 16 residues. The CDR3 DNA follows: TGTGCCAGCAGCCACTTAGCGGGGGGGCCTGTGGATACGCAGTATTTT. Its translation: CASSHLAGGPVDTQYF.

The chain carries TRBV5-6 and TRBJ1-3; D ambiguous. This CDR3 has 16 amino acids. Trimming shortened V by 7 bases and J by 1 base, and 18 bases separated the two germline ends. The germline V gene has CDR1 SGHDT and CDR2 YYEEEE. The CDR3 nucleotides are TGTGCCAGCGGAGGACGACGGGTAGGTTCTGGAAACACCATATATTTT. This gives the protein CASGGRRVGSGNTIYF.

The chain has TRBV5-6 and TRBJ2-5; 8 nucleotides agree with TRBD2. The V segment lost 0 bases and the J segment 2 bases; nucleotides outside the gene matches: 3. The length of the CDR3 is 15 residues. Germline V gives CDR1 SGHDT, CDR2 YYEEEE. CDR3 protein: CASSLAGTRQETQYF. CDR3 nucleotide sequence: TGTGCCAGCAGCTTGGCCGGGACTAGACAAGAGACCCAGTACTTC.

The genes are TRBV10-3 and TRBJ2-7; possible D gene TRBD1, 7 bases. This CDR3 comprises 17 residues. V gave up 4 bases and J gave up 2 bases, with 21 bases separating them. Germline loops: CDR1 ENHRY, CDR2 SYGVKD. The CDR3 nucleotides read TGTGCCATCAGTGCTATTTTGTGGGACAGACTAGCCTACGAGCAGTACTTC. Protein product: CAISAILWDRLAYEQYF.

A few counts support this clone. The chain employs TRBV5-5 and TRBJ1-5, with TRBD1 matching 9 bases. Unmatched junction bases numbered 12, after V lost 4 bases and J lost 7 bases. Germline CDR1 SGHKS, CDR2 YYEKEE (reference sequence). This CDR3 is 16 amino acids long. The chain's CDR3 is CASSPLPGQGMQPQHF. The CDR3 DNA follows: TGTGCCAGCAGCCCACTGCCGGGACAGGGAATGCAGCCCCAGCATTTT.

The rearrangement joins TRBV29-1 to TRBJ1-5; D is unclear. In germline, CDR1 is SQVTM, CDR2 ANQGSEA. V was clipped by 4 bases and J by 1 base, with 8 bases between them. The CDR3 runs to 13 residues. CDR3 nucleotides: TGCAGCGTTGGGGCAGAGAGCAATCAGCCCCAGCATTTT. Amino acids: CSVGAESNQPQHF.

The rearrangement links TRBV29-1 to TRBJ1-2; the match to TRBD1 covers 7 bases. Germline V CDR1 and CDR2: SQVTM, ANQGSEA. Trimming removed 6 bases from V and 4 bases from J; junction bases left unmatched: 14. The CDR3 contains 15 residues. The CDR3 protein is CSVAGTEKNSYGYTF. In DNA form, the CDR3 reads TGCAGCGTCGCCGGGACAGAGAAAAACTCCTATGGCTACACCTTC.

This clone was seen more than once but under ten times. The CDR3 spells CSVEDPRSPSYGYTF. For the CDR3, the DNA is TGCAGCGTTGAAGATCCTAGGAGCCCTAGCTATGGCTACACCTTC. The genes are TRBV29-1 and TRBJ1-2; no definite D call. Germline V gene sequence: CDR1 SQVTM, CDR2 ANQGSEA. The CDR3 has 15 amino acids. Trimming removed 0 bases from V and 4 bases from J, with 15 bases in between.

This clone occurred many times. V is TRBV2 and J is TRBJ2-2; D call uncertain. Germline assignment: CDR1 SNHLY and CDR2 FYNNEI. This CDR3 contains 13 residues. Trimming left V 4 bases short and J 3 bases short, with 6 bases between. In DNA, the CDR3 is TGTGCCAGCAGTGTAGAGGACACCGGGGAGCTGTTTTTT. It translates to CASSVEDTGELFF.

The CDR3 DNA sequence: TGTGCCAGCAGTGAAGCGCGGGGGGCCAGAGGTCAGCCCCAGCATTTT. Translating gives CASSEARGARGQPQHF. The chain carries TRBV2 and TRBJ1-5, with D tentatively TRBD1 (6 bases). This CDR3 is 16 amino acids long. From germline, CDR1 is SNHLY and CDR2 FYNNEI. V was cut by 0 bases and J by 6 bases, with 15 bases left in between.